This passage covers 8 T cell receptor beta chains from one sample sequenced in a study of tumor and adjacent non-tumor tissue in lung cancer. This sample's RNA came from whole unsorted tissue. The library came from three nested PCR rounds adapted from ARM-PCR protocols. In TCRdb, the multiplex PCR reads were re-called with MiXCR into one record per CDR3 protein. The sample shows fewer than 120,000 distinct CDR3 sequences, 84% of them seen only once. The sample was lung tumor tissue. These receptors were taken from a man between 65 and 85 years old with non-small cell lung cancer.

There are a few counts of this clonotype. The CDR3 carries no conserved terminal phenylalanine or tryptophan, so it likely arises from a read error. The DNA is omitted, as the CDR3 cannot be located on it reliably, and the CDR3 follows TCRdb's listing. V is TRBV4-1 and J is TRBJ2-7; the table's D gene call, TRBD1, was not cross checked with the DNA. The CDR3 sequence runs 17 residues, both termini included. CDR1 is MGHRA, CDR2 YSYEKL, per germline. CDR3 protein: CASSQDRGGMGPYEQYS.

Of note for this clonotype: At one end, the junction sequence differs from germline, possibly due to a read error. V and J are TRBV29-1 and TRBJ1-1, with D possibly being TRBD1 (5 bases). CDR3 length equals 17 residues. Germline V gene lookup returns CDR1 SQVTM and CDR2 ANQGSEA. The DNA for the CDR3 is TGCAGCGTTCCTGAGCCCGGGGCTCAGGCGGGGAACGCTGATGCTTTCTTT. Its protein product is CSVPEPGAQAGNADAFF.

Worth noting for this clonotype: As the CDR3 is not closed by the conserved phenylalanine or tryptophan, this likely results from a read error. No DNA is shown, since the ends of the CDR3 on it are uncertain; the CDR3 is the one TCRdb lists. The chain employs TRBV29-1 and TRBJ1-2. Germline-derived CDR1 and CDR2 are SQVTM and ANQGSEA. The CDR3 length equals 13 residues, ends included. The CDR3 protein is CSAYFLQNHGYTL.

The chain recombines TRBV6-2 or TRBV6-3 with TRBJ2-3; the D is unclear. With 2 bases removed from V and 6 bases from J, the gap between germline ends came to 21 bases. Germline V gene data show CDR1 as MNHEY and CDR2 as SVGEGT. This CDR3 is 17 amino acids long. The CDR3 DNA sequence: TGTGCCAGCAGTTACCCGATGATAGTAGTCCACCATGATACGCAGTATTTT. Its protein product is CASSYPMIVVHHDTQYF.

The chain uses TRBV4-3 and TRBJ2-7; a possible D gene is TRBD1 (6 bases). CDR3 length: 15 residues. Germline V gene data show CDR1 as LGHNA and CDR2 as YSLEER. Between the trimmed V and J ends, which lost 4 bases and 12 bases, there was a span of 25 bases. CDR3 protein: CASSRPTGTPPEGYF. As DNA, the CDR3 is TGCGCCAGCAGCCGCCCGACGGGGACACCTCCCGAGGGGTACTTC.

Worth noting for this clonotype: A much larger clone differs from this one at a single base, so this may be a read error. The chain uses TRBV7-9 and TRBJ1-1; 8 bases agree with TRBD1. The V gene end was trimmed by 5 bases and the J gene end by 11 bases; junction bases not matched to a gene: 4. The CDR3 runs to 11 residues. CDR1 is SEHNR, CDR2 FQNEAQ, per germline (reference sequence). CDR3: CASSRGDRAFF. Written as DNA, the CDR3 is TGTGCCAGCAGCCGCGGGGACAGGGCTTTCTTT.

In the case of this clonotype: This may stem from a read error, because a much larger clone lies one nucleotide away. This chain joins TRBV12-3 or TRBV12-4 and TRBJ2-7; 9 nucleotides agree with TRBD2. The CDR3 loop spans 15 amino acids. Written as DNA, the CDR3 is TGTGCCAGCAGTCTGATTAGCGGGAGACTCAACGAGCAGTGCTTC. It encodes CASSLISGRLNEQCF.

Comment on this clonotype: The conserved phenylalanine or tryptophan normally closing the CDR3 is absent here, so this likely arose from a read error. The chain carries TRBV5-5 and TRBJ2-7, with TRBD1 as a possible D gene (6 bases). V lost 0 bases and J 2 bases, leaving 12 bases between the germline ends. Germline V lookup: CDR1 SGHKS, CDR2 YYEKEE (reference sequence). CDR3 size: 15 residues. CDR3 nucleotide sequence: TGTGCCAGCAGCTTGGTAGCAGGGGATGCCTACGAGCAGTACCTC. Translating gives CASSLVAGDAYEQYL.